The 8 T cell receptor beta chains below all came from one sample that was sequenced in a study of T cells after yellow fever vaccination. TCRdb fed the 5' RACE reads into MiXCR, producing one record per CDR3 protein. The sample includes 450,000 to 550,000 distinct CDR3 sequences, 15% to 20% of them seen just once. This specimen was PBMCs, taken 15 days after the yellow fever booster vaccination. Receptors were obtained from a man younger than 45 who received the YFV17D yellow fever vaccine.

This clonotype was seen only a few times. The DNA for the CDR3 is TGCGCCAGCAGCTTACCTGGTGGATCGGGGGAGCAGTTCTTC. It yields the protein CASSLPGGSGEQFF. This chain uses TRBV5-1 with TRBJ2-1; D might be TRBD2 (5 bases). Germline lookup yields CDR1 SGHRS and CDR2 YFSETQ. The length of the CDR3 is 14 residues. V lost 2 bases, J lost 10 bases, and 16 bases lay in between. Filled out from reference TRBV5-1 and TRBJ2-1, the complete variable domain reads KAGVTQTPRYLIKTRGQQVTLSCSPISGHRSVSWYQQTPGQGLQFLFEYFSETQRNKGNFPGRFSGRQFSNSRSEMNVSTLELGDSALYLCASSLPGGSGEQFFGPGTRLTVL.

The table lists this clonotype with a few counts. The chain recombines TRBV14 with TRBJ1-2, with a tentative D call TRBD1 (6 bases). V dropped 3 bases and J dropped 6 bases, with 14 bases sitting between them. CDR3 length: 14 amino acids. Germline CDR1 SGHDN, CDR2 FVKESK. CDR3: CASSQTLGQHGYTF. The CDR3 DNA sequence: TGTGCCAGCAGCCAGACCCTTGGACAGCATGGCTACACCTTC.

A few counts support this clonotype. The chain has TRBV20-1 and TRBJ1-6; 7 bases are a match to TRBD1. Trimming at V came to 5 bases and at J to 7 bases, leaving 8 bases not matched to a gene. In germline, CDR1 is DFQATT, CDR2 SNEGSKA (reference sequence). The CDR3 loop spans 14 amino acids. The CDR3 sequence is CSAGQGGGNSPLHF. The CDR3 region has the DNA TGCAGTGCTGGTCAGGGGGGCGGGAATTCACCCCTCCACTTT.

The V gene is TRBV5-1, the J gene TRBJ2-2; D unresolved. The CDR3 runs to 14 residues. Germline-derived CDR1 and CDR2 are SGHRS and YFSETQ. With 2 bases removed from V and 6 bases from J, the gap between germline ends came to 11 bases. CDR3 bases: TGCGCCAGCAGCTTAGTAGGAGATGCCGGGGAGCTGTTTTTT. Encoded protein: CASSLVGDAGELFF.

This clonotype was picked up a small number of times. This chain links TRBV7-8 with TRBJ2-3; D call uncertain. This CDR3 region has 14 residues. Germline CDR1 is SGHVS and CDR2 is FQNEAQ. Trimming removed 5 bases at V and 6 bases at J, with 15 bases between. DNA of the CDR3: TGTGCCAGCAGCCGACCCAAGGCTGGGGATACGCAGTATTTT. Its translation: CASSRPKAGDTQYF. Looking up the rest from reference TRBV7-8 and TRBJ2-3 gives the full variable domain: GAGVSQSPRYKVAKRGQDVALRCDPISGHVSLFWYQQALGQGPEFLTYFQNEAQLDKSGLPSDRFFAERPEGSVSTLKIQRTQQEDSAVYLCASSRPKAGDTQYFGPGTRLTVL.

J is TRBJ2-5 and V is TRBV7-2, with 7 bases fitting TRBD2. V was pared by 0 bases and J by 3 bases, with 4 bases of the junction left unmatched. CDR1 SGHTA and CDR2 FQGNSA come from the germline V gene. The CDR3 runs to 15 residues. CDR3 residues: CASSLAQSGKETQYF. CDR3 coding DNA: TGTGCCAGCAGCTTAGCGCAAAGCGGGAAAGAGACCCAGTACTTC. Combining the CDR3 with reference TRBV7-2 and TRBJ2-5 gives the whole variable domain GAGVSQSPSNKVTEKGKDVELRCDPISGHTALYWYRQSLGQGLEFLIYFQGNSAPDKSGLPSDRFSAERTGGSVSTLTIQRTQQEDSAVYLCASSLAQSGKETQYFGPGTRLLVL.

This clonotype was seen more than once but under ten times. A read error may explain this, as a much larger clone is one base away. This chain links TRBV7-9 with TRBJ1-1; D perhaps matches TRBD1 (6 bases). CDR3 length: 12 amino acids. Germline CDR1 reads SEHNR; CDR2 reads FQNEAQ (reference sequence). The V end lost 2 bases, the J end lost 8 bases, and 9 bases lay between the germline ends. The CDR3 region is CASSLFDREAFF. As DNA, the CDR3 is TGTGCCAGCAGCTTATTCGACAGGGAAGCTTTCTTT.

This clonotype was counted between two and nine times. The V call is TRBV3-1, the J call TRBJ2-7, with 7 bases identical to TRBD2. Per germline, CDR1 LGHDT and CDR2 YNNKEL (reference sequence). Trimming took 3 bases from V and 3 from J; bases not matched to a gene: 11. The CDR3 consists of 16 residues. CDR3 sequence: CASSQFLAEESYEQYF. CDR3 DNA sequence: TGTGCCAGCAGCCAGTTCCTAGCGGAAGAGAGCTACGAGCAGTACTTC.